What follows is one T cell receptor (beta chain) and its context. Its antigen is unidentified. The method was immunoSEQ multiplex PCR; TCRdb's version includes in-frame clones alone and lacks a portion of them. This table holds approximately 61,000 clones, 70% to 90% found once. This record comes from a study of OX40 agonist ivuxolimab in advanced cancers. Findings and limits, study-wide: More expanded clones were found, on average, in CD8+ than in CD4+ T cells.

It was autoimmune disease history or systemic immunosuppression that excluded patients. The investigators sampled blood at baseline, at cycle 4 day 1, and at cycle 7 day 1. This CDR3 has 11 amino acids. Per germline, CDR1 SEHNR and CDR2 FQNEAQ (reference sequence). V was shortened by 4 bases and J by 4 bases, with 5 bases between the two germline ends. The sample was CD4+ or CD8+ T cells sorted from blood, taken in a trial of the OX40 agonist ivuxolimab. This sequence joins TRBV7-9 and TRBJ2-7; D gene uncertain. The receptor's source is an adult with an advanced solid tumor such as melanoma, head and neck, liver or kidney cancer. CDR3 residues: CASSSAYEQYF. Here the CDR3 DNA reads TGTGCCAGCAGCTCCGCATACGAGCAGTACTTC.